This T cell receptor beta chain was recovered during a study of cytomegalovirus exposure and HLA in healthy donors. The wider study: Later analysis reported that the 110 or so validation repertoires shared the platform of the approximately 670 first-cohort repertoires.

The CDR3 is 12 amino acids. Per the germline V gene, CDR1 is SNHLY and CDR2 is FYNNEI. V was trimmed by 2 bases and J by 3 bases, leaving 4 bases between them. Separation from the roughly 670-subject first cohort characterized the roughly 120-subject validation cohort, to which the donors belonged. General study findings and limits: The study put some 150 TCR beta chains on its list as cytomegalovirus-associated. In vitro data verified a few CMV-associated chains as specific for CMV antigens.

A remark on this clone: Its antigen is currently unknown.

The table came from immunoSEQ multiplex PCR; TCRdb's copy has only in-frame clones and leaves some out. This sample carries 150,000 or so clones, 75% to 90% of them seen once, and the ten largest clones take 1.2%. The sequence was collected from a woman younger than 30 in good health and CMV-seronegative. The J gene is TRBJ1-2, the V gene TRBV2; no clear D. Material: PBMCs. The CDR3 nucleotides are TGTGCCAGCAGTGAACGGGACTATGGCTACACCTTC. Translation: CASSERDYGYTF.